Described below is a single T cell receptor (beta chain) sequence and its context. Its antigen is unknown. Per the germline V gene, CDR1 is SGHTA and CDR2 is FQGNSA. With V trimmed by 5 bases and J by 7 bases, 10 bases remained unmatched. The CDR3 spans 17 residues. The sample is drawn from a study of cytomegalovirus exposure and HLA in healthy donors. Sequenced by immunoSEQ multiplex PCR; TCRdb stores in-frame clones only, minus some. The repertoire includes tens of thousands of clones, about 95% of them detected once, and approximately 1% sits in the top ten. Study-wide results and caveats: Researchers reported that a few CMV-associated chains were confirmed in vitro as CMV antigen-specific.

The rearrangement uses TRBV7-2 and TRBJ2-1; 14 bases are shared with TRBD2. The sequenced sample was PBMCs. The sequence came from a woman between 18 and 29 years old in good health and CMV-seronegative. DNA of the CDR3: TGTGCCAGCAGCCCTTACCGACTAGCGGGGGGGCTAAATGAGCAGTTCTTC. Its protein product is CASSPYRLAGGLNEQFF.